The next 21 T cell receptor beta chains were all read from a single sample in a study of T cells in Graves' hyperthyroidism and ophthalmopathy. The source material, RNA transcripts, was used to amplify TCR beta CDR3 regions. First-round RT-PCR with HTBI primers amplified the TCR CDR3 region. TCRdb fed the multiplex PCR reads into MiXCR, producing one record per CDR3 protein. The data show approximately 30,000 distinct CDR3 sequences, with roughly half seen just once and 25% held by the top ten. Sequenced sample: blood. The receptor source for this set is a woman aged 40 to 50 with Graves' ophthalmopathy.

This clonotype was seen just once. The gene calls are TRBV7-9 and TRBJ2-7; TRBD2 matches 11 bases. J was trimmed by 4 bases and V by 5 bases; bases with no gene match: 7. CDR1 and CDR2 from the germline V gene are SEHNR and FQNEAQ (reference sequence). The CDR3 consists of 15 residues. The CDR3 region is CASSIRLAGSYEQYF. CDR3 nucleotide sequence: TGTGCCAGCAGCATCAGACTAGCGGGATCGTACGAGCAGTACTTC.

The chain joins TRBV27 to TRBJ2-1; a weak D match, TRBD2 (5 bases). V lost 8 bases, J lost 2 bases, and 13 bases lay in between. CDR1 is MNHEY and CDR2 is SMNVEV in the germline V gene (reference sequence). This CDR3 contains 14 residues. In DNA form, the CDR3 reads TGTGCCAGCGCGGTAGCGAGGACCTACAATGAGCAGTTCTTC. This translates into CASAVARTYNEQFF.

This chain uses TRBV5-1 with TRBJ2-5; the D call may be TRBD1 or TRBD2 (5 bases each). Per germline, CDR1 SGHRS and CDR2 YFSETQ. The V gene lost 5 bases and the J gene lost 3 bases, with 29 bases spanning the gap. This CDR3 comprises 19 residues. Written as DNA, the CDR3 is TGCGCCAGCAGTCACAAAACCCCCGGGGACCCTTGTACGGAAGAGACCCAGTACTTC. The encoded protein is CASSHKTPGDPCTEETQYF.

DNA for the CDR3: TGTGCCAGCAGTTACTCTGGGGTTGTCGAGCAGTACTTC. Encoded protein: CASSYSGVVEQYF. The chain recombines TRBV7-9 with TRBJ2-7; D gene unclear. Germline V lookup: CDR1 SEHNR, CDR2 FQNEAQ (reference sequence). Trimming took 6 bases from V and 6 from J, leaving 15 bases between them. The CDR3 is 13 amino acids.

This clonotype was observed at least ten times. This may stem from a read error, because a much larger clone lies one nucleotide away. The J gene is TRBJ1-2, the V gene TRBV12-3 or TRBV12-4, with D possibly TRBD1 on 5 matching bases. Trimming removed 1 base at V and 14 bases at J, with 14 bases between. There are 12 residues in the CDR3. The CDR3 spells CASSLGVGAETF. CDR3 coding DNA: TGTGCCAGCAGTTTAGGAGTCGGGGCCGAAACCTTC.

The chain has TRBV15 and TRBJ2-7; TRBD1 aligns across 8 bases. CDR1 LNHNV and CDR2 YYDKDF come from the germline V gene (reference sequence). V shed 3 bases, J shed 7 bases, and the junction held 14 bases outside the gene matches. The CDR3 runs to 16 residues. The CDR3 nucleotides read TGTGCCACCAGCAGGGGAAGGACAGGGCAAACGAGAGAGCAGTACTTC. Translation gives CATSRGRTGQTREQYF.

This clonotype was counted many times. The chain employs TRBV28 and TRBJ1-5; 7 bases align to TRBD1. Germline trimming cut 6 bases from V and 7 bases from J; bases unmatched to any gene: 9. This CDR3 contains 14 residues. CDR1 MDHEN and CDR2 SYDVKM come from the germline V gene. The CDR3 sequence: CASRFTGEGQPQHF. DNA for the CDR3: TGTGCCAGCAGATTTACAGGGGAGGGCCAGCCCCAGCATTTT.

The table lists this clonotype with many counts. The chain recombines TRBV12-3 or TRBV12-4 with TRBJ2-5, with unresolved D. The CDR3 loop spans 15 amino acids. Between the trimmed V and J ends, which lost 0 bases and 5 bases, there was a span of 13 bases. In DNA form, the CDR3 reads TGTGCCAGCAGTTTAGCGCTTACGGAGAGGGAGACCCAGTACTTC. This encodes CASSLALTERETQYF.

The V gene is TRBV7-6, the J gene TRBJ1-5, with no clear D. Germline lookup yields CDR1 SGHVS and CDR2 FNYEAQ. Trimming cost V 6 bases and J 11 bases, with 23 bases left between them. The CDR3 totals 15 residues. The CDR3 DNA sequence: TGTGCCAGCAGTCGACTCCCGGGTGAACAAGAGACCCAGCATTTT. Amino acids: CASSRLPGEQETQHF.

This clonotype showed up many times. V gene TRBV20-1 combines with J gene TRBJ2-4; a weak D match, TRBD2 (7 bases). V lost 6 bases, J lost 5 bases, and 17 bases lay in between. Germline V gene lookup returns CDR1 DFQATT and CDR2 SNEGSKA (reference sequence). The CDR3 runs to 14 residues. The CDR3 DNA follows: TGCAGTGCCCCGACTGGGGGGGGCCAAAACATTCAGTACTTC. Translating gives CSAPTGGGQNIQYF.

This clonotype has a handful of counts. The junction departs from germline at one end; a sequencing error may be responsible. V and J are TRBV4-1 and TRBJ1-1; possibly TRBD1 for D (5 bases). Germline V gene data show CDR1 as MGHRA and CDR2 as YSYEKL. The length of the CDR3 is 15 residues. In nucleotides, the CDR3 is TGCGCCAGCGGCCAAGAGCACAGGCCTGACACTGAAGCTTTCTTT. Translation: CASGQEHRPDTEAFF.

Of note for this clonotype: Because the CDR3 is missing its conserved closing phenylalanine or tryptophan, this is likely a read error. The DNA is omitted, as the CDR3 cannot be located on it reliably, and the CDR3 follows TCRdb's listing. The chain carries TRBV7-7 and TRBJ1-5. From its first to its last residue, the CDR3 has 10 amino acids. Germline CDR1 and CDR2: SSHAT and FNYEAQ (reference sequence). CDR3 sequence reads: CASSLSVLAG.

This clonotype was detected only once. CDR3 sequence: CSATRTSGRGGELFF. The CDR3 region has the DNA TGCAGTGCAACCCGGACTAGCGGGAGGGGCGGGGAGCTGTTTTTT. The rearrangement links TRBV20-1 to TRBJ2-2, with 15 nucleotides matching TRBD2. J lost 7 bases, V lost 6 bases, and 6 bases had no gene match. Germline lookup yields CDR1 DFQATT and CDR2 SNEGSKA (reference sequence). The length of the CDR3 is 15 residues.

This clonotype was seen many times. This chain uses TRBV7-9 with TRBJ1-4, with 7 bases identical to TRBD1. There are 16 residues in the CDR3. The ends lost 5 bases at V and 5 bases at J; junction bases unmatched: 11. From germline, CDR1 is SEHNR and CDR2 FQNEAQ (reference sequence). DNA for the CDR3: TGTGCCAGCAGCCCAGATAAGGGACAGTCGAATGAAAAACTGTTTTTT. The encoded protein is CASSPDKGQSNEKLFF.

The rearrangement links TRBV7-6 to TRBJ2-5, with 9 nucleotides matching TRBD1. The CDR3 covers 12 residues. Germline assignment: CDR1 SGHVS and CDR2 FNYEAQ. V was pared by 1 base and J by 11 bases, with 2 bases of the junction left unmatched. This CDR3 is CASSLGDRAQYF. In DNA form, the CDR3 reads TGTGCCAGCAGCTTAGGGGACAGGGCTCAGTACTTC.

To note about this clonotype: Germline is not matched at one junction end, which may reflect a read error. The rearrangement uses TRBV9 and TRBJ2-2, with 7 bases fitting TRBD2. CDR1 and CDR2 from the germline V gene are SGDLS and YYNGEE. This CDR3 contains 19 residues. The CDR3 sequence: CASSVGGSGLGYYTRELFF. CDR3 sequence (DNA): TGTGCCAGCAGCGTAGGCGGTTCTGGACTAGGCTATTACACCAGGGAGCTGTTTTTT.

The chain combines TRBV3-1 with TRBJ2-1, with TRBD2 matching 11 bases. With 3 bases clipped from V and 8 bases from J, the junction kept 6 bases outside the gene matches. Germline lookup yields CDR1 LGHDT and CDR2 YNNKEL (reference sequence). The CDR3 totals 15 residues. CDR3 DNA sequence: TGTGCCAGCAGCCATTATACTAGCGGGGGCGATGAGCAGTTCTTC. Protein: CASSHYTSGGDEQFF.

The gene calls are TRBV19 and TRBJ2-5, with D perhaps assigned TRBD1 or TRBD2 (6 bases each). Germline V lookup: CDR1 LNHDA, CDR2 SQIVND (reference sequence). The CDR3 has 15 residues. V was trimmed by 5 bases and J by 5 bases, leaving 18 bases between them. CDR3 sequence reads: CASSPTSGGLETQYF. The CDR3 DNA reads TGTGCCAGTAGTCCAACGTCCGGGGGCTTGGAGACCCAGTACTTC.

The rearrangement links TRBV19 to TRBJ1-2; 10 nucleotides line up with TRBD1. Germline values: CDR1 LNHDA, CDR2 SQIVND (reference sequence). Germline trimming cut 3 bases from V and 3 bases from J; bases unmatched to any gene: 10. There are 17 residues in the CDR3. The CDR3 loop is CASSIDRGPPNDYGYTF. CDR3 sequence (DNA): TGTGCCAGTAGTATTGACAGGGGGCCGCCGAACGACTATGGCTACACCTTC.

In its sample, this clonotype is medium-sized. The rearrangement uses TRBV2 and TRBJ2-1; tentatively, D is TRBD2 (5 bases). The V gene lost 8 bases and the J gene lost 3 bases, with 14 bases spanning the gap. The germline CDR1 and CDR2 sequences are SNHLY and FYNNEI. The CDR3 has 14 residues. CDR3 sequence: CASGGQAVYNEQFF. The CDR3, as DNA: TGTGCCAGCGGAGGCCAGGCAGTCTACAATGAGCAGTTCTTC.

The chain combines TRBV9 with TRBJ2-5; 9 bases are a match to TRBD2. The junction had 8 bases not matched to a gene; V was cut back by 3 bases and J by 2 bases. This CDR3 is built from 16 residues. The germline V gene has CDR1 SGDLS and CDR2 YYNGEE. The DNA of the CDR3 is TGTGCCAGCAGCGCATCCCTAGCGGGACCTCAAGAGACCCAGTACTTC. Translating it yields CASSASLAGPQETQYF.